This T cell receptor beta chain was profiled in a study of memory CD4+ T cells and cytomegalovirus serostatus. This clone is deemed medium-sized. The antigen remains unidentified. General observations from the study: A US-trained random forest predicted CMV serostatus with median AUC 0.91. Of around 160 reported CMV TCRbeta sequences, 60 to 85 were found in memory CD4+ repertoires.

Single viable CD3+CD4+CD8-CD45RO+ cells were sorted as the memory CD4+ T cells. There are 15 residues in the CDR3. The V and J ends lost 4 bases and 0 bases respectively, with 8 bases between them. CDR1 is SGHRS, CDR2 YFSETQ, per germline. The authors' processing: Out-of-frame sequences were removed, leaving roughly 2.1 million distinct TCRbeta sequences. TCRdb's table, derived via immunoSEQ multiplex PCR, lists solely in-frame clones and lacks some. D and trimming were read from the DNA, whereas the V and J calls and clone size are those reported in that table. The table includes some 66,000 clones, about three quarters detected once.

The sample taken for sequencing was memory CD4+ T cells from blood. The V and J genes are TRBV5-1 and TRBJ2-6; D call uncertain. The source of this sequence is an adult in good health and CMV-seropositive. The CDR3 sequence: CASSLELSGANVLTF. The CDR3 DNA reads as TGCGCCAGCAGCCTCGAGCTCTCTGGGGCCAACGTCCTGACTTTC.